Given below is one T cell receptor beta chain in context. This entry belongs to a study of shared clonotypes between healthy human individuals. Some clones are missing from TCRdb's copy, which holds only in-frame ones; the method was immunoSEQ multiplex PCR. The sample includes 1.4 million or so clones, around 98.5% of them seen just once. The CDR3 spans 15 residues. Trimming took 7 bases from V and 0 from J, leaving 16 bases between them. CDR1 is GTSNPN and CDR2 is SVGIG in the germline V gene (reference sequence). The chain has TRBV30 and TRBJ2-4, with a tentative D call TRBD2 (6 bases). The material sequenced was naive CD4+ T cells sorted from blood. The subset here: CD45RA+ positively selected. The sequence derives from a young man in good health. The CDR3 DNA reads as TGTGCCTCCCGTTATAGCGGTCTAGCCAAAAACATTCAGTACTTC. This codes for CASRYSGLAKNIQYF.